The 20 T cell receptor beta chains below were found in one sample sequenced in a study of early T cells in non-severe SARS-CoV-2 infection. TCRdb re-called the 5' RACE reads with MiXCR, one entry per CDR3 protein. The sample records 55,000 to 80,000 distinct CDR3 sequences, 12% being singletons. Sequencing was performed on whole blood. All receptors come from an adult who was a healthcare worker with PCR-confirmed SARS-CoV-2 infection or an uninfected control (not recorded which).

This clonotype was seen repeatedly, ten times or more. The chain is built from TRBV10-3 and TRBJ1-2; D unclear. V was shortened by 10 bases and J by 3 bases, with 18 bases between the two germline ends. CDR3 length equals 14 residues. Germline lookup yields CDR1 ENHRY and CDR2 SYGVKD. CDR3 residues: CATARSSVDYGYTF. DNA of the CDR3: TGTGCCACAGCAAGGTCCAGCGTGGACTATGGCTACACCTTC.

A few counts support this clonotype. The V call is TRBV30, the J call TRBJ2-1; 11 bases line up with TRBD2. The CDR3 spans 16 residues. V lost 2 bases to trimming and J lost 2 bases; unmatched junction nucleotides: 5. The germline gives CDR1 GTSNPN, CDR2 SVGIG (reference sequence). CDR3 residues: CAWSSLAGGPYNEQFF. CDR3 sequence (DNA): TGTGCCTGGAGTAGCTTAGCGGGGGGGCCCTACAATGAGCAGTTCTTC. Based on the CDR3 plus reference TRBV30 and TRBJ2-1, the full variable domain is SQTIHQWPATLVQPVGSPLSLECTVEGTSNPNLYWYRQAAGRGLQLLFYSVGIGQISSEVPQNLSASRPQDRQFILSSKKLLLSDSGFYLCAWSSLAGGPYNEQFFGPGTRLTVL.

This clonotype was observed a handful of times. V and J are TRBV11-3 and TRBJ2-2, with TRBD1 matching 7 bases. From germline, CDR1 is SGHNT and CDR2 YENEEA. V shed 0 bases, J shed 4 bases, and the junction held 8 bases outside the gene matches. The CDR3 is 17 amino acids. DNA of the CDR3: TGTGCCAGCAGCTTAGAGACGGTACAGGGGACCACCGGGGAGCTGTTTTTT. Encoded protein: CASSLETVQGTTGELFF. The full variable domain, completed using reference TRBV11-3 and TRBJ2-2, is EAGVVQSPRYKIIEKKQPVAFWCNPISGHNTLYWYLQNLGQGPELLIRYENEEAVDDSQLPKDRFSAERLKGVDSTLKIQPAELGDSAVYLCASSLETVQGTTGELFFGEGSRLTVL.

This rearrangement joins TRBV29-1 to TRBJ2-1; TRBD1 might be the D (6 bases). This CDR3 is 12 amino acids long. The V gene lost 7 bases and the J gene lost 7 bases, with 14 bases spanning the gap. Germline V gene sequence: CDR1 SQVTM, CDR2 ANQGSEA. The CDR3 DNA follows: TGCAGCGCCGGAACAGGGATGAATGAGCAGTTCTTC. It yields the protein CSAGTGMNEQFF.

This clonotype was seen a handful of times. The gene calls are TRBV7-9 and TRBJ2-1, with D possibly TRBD1 on 6 matching bases. The V end lost 3 bases, the J end lost 6 bases, and 15 bases lay between the germline ends. This CDR3 has 15 residues. The germline CDR1 and CDR2 sequences are SEHNR and FQNEAQ (reference sequence). The CDR3 nucleotides read TGTGCCAGCAGCTTGGGAAACGGACAGACCAATGAGCAGTTCTTC. This translates into CASSLGNGQTNEQFF. The variable domain in full, with the rest retrieved from reference TRBV7-9 and TRBJ2-1, is DTGVSQNPRHKITKRGQNVTFRCDPISEHNRLYWYRQTLGQGPEFLTYFQNEAQLEKSRLLSDRFSAERPKGSFSTLEIQRTEQGDSAMYLCASSLGNGQTNEQFFGPGTRLTVL.

This clonotype was picked up one time. The V gene is TRBV4-1, the J gene TRBJ2-1, with unresolved D. Germline V gene lookup returns CDR1 MGHRA and CDR2 YSYEKL. The CDR3 is 14 residues long. The V and J ends lost 1 base and 9 bases respectively, with 13 bases between them. The CDR3 sequence: CASSQGLVVGEQFF. CDR3 bases: TGCGCCAGCAGCCAAGGATTGGTAGTGGGTGAGCAGTTCTTC.

This chain connects TRBV20-1 to TRBJ2-7, with TRBD2 identical over 7 bases. Looked up from germline, CDR1 is DFQATT and CDR2 is SNEGSKA (reference sequence). CDR3 length: 15 residues. V was clipped by 6 bases and J by 3 bases; unmatched bases: 14. The CDR3 nucleotides are TGCAGTGCACGGGACTTAGGGACTACCAACTACGAGCAGTACTTC. It codes for CSARDLGTTNYEQYF.

This chain joins TRBV5-5 and TRBJ1-2, with D possibly being TRBD1 (5 bases). The CDR3 extends over 15 amino acids. Germline CDR1 SGHKS, CDR2 YYEKEE (reference sequence). V was trimmed by 5 bases and J by 4 bases, leaving 18 bases between them. CDR3 amino acids: CASRDGPTETYGYTF. The CDR3 DNA reads as TGTGCCAGCAGGGACGGACCGACAGAAACCTATGGCTACACCTTC.

This clonotype was detected a few times. The chain is built from TRBV20-1 and TRBJ1-3, with unresolved D. Germline CDR1 is DFQATT and CDR2 is SNEGSKA (reference sequence). The CDR3 length is 14 residues. Trimming removed 2 bases from V and 1 base from J, with 9 bases in between. CDR3 sequence reads: CSARPLRSGNTIYF. The CDR3 bases are TGCAGTGCTAGACCCCTGAGATCTGGAAACACCATATATTTT.

On this clonotype: A much larger clone sits a single nucleotide away, making a read error possible. A read error is likely, as this CDR3 ends without the conserved phenylalanine or tryptophan. V and J are TRBV19 and TRBJ2-1; 11 positions match TRBD2. The germline V gene has CDR1 LNHDA and CDR2 SQIVND (reference sequence). The V gene end was trimmed by 5 bases and the J gene end by 7 bases; junction bases not matched to a gene: 7. This CDR3 has 15 residues. The CDR3 sequence: CASSFTSGRNNEQFI. DNA for the CDR3: TGTGCCAGTAGTTTCACTAGCGGGAGAAATAATGAGCAGTTCATC.

This clonotype was counted at least ten times. The V and J genes are TRBV12-3 or TRBV12-4 and TRBJ2-7; 11 nucleotides line up with TRBD1. CDR3 length: 17 residues. The V segment lost 0 bases and the J segment 6 bases; nucleotides outside the gene matches: 10. CDR3 sequence (DNA): TGTGCCAGCAGTTTAGCGCTGGGACAGGGGGTCGCCACCGAGCAGTACTTC. It is translated as CASSLALGQGVATEQYF.

This clonotype was seen repeatedly, ten times or more. V is TRBV7-2 and J is TRBJ1-4; a weak D match, TRBD1 (6 bases). This CDR3 region has 15 residues. V lost 1 base and J lost 5, with 11 bases in between. CDR1 SGHTA and CDR2 FQGNSA come from the germline V gene. The CDR3 spells CASSLGGQTNEKLFF. The CDR3 nucleotides are TGTGCCAGCAGCTTAGGCGGACAGACCAATGAAAAACTGTTTTTT.

This clonotype showed up many times. This chain connects TRBV15 to TRBJ2-7; D is possibly TRBD1 (6 bases). The CDR3 has 14 residues. Germline-derived CDR1 and CDR2 are LNHNV and YYDKDF (reference sequence). The V and J ends lost 3 bases and 6 bases respectively, with 15 bases between them. The CDR3 sequence: CATSRTGDLGEQYF. The CDR3 DNA is TGTGCCACCAGCAGGACAGGCGACTTGGGCGAGCAGTACTTC. The variable domain in full, with the rest retrieved from reference TRBV15 and TRBJ2-7, is DAMVIQNPRYQVTQFGKPVTLSCSQTLNHNVMYWYQQKSSQAPKLLFHYYDKDFNNEADTPDNFQSRRPNTSFCFLDIRSPGLGDTAMYLCATSRTGDLGEQYFGPGTRLTVT.

This clonotype was observed a few times. This chain uses TRBV30 with TRBJ2-5; 11 nucleotides agree with TRBD2. The CDR3 spans 16 residues. Per the germline V gene, CDR1 is GTSNPN and CDR2 is SVGIG (reference sequence). The V gene end was trimmed by 0 bases and the J gene end by 4 bases; junction bases not matched to a gene: 7. The CDR3 loop is CAWSVLAGARTETQYF. CDR3 DNA: TGTGCCTGGAGTGTACTAGCGGGGGCCCGAACAGAGACCCAGTACTTC.

The gene calls are TRBV6-6 and TRBJ1-4; D not resolved. V was clipped by 5 bases and J by 6 bases, with 10 bases between them. This CDR3 is built from 13 residues. Germline loops: CDR1 MNHNY, CDR2 SVGAGI (reference sequence). CDR3: CASSHRTDEKLFF. CDR3 in DNA: TGTGCCAGCAGTCACCGGACTGATGAAAAACTGTTTTTT.

This clonotype was seen a handful of times. The CDR3 loop reads CASRPIRGTTDTQYF. As DNA, the CDR3 is TGTGCCAGCAGACCCATTCGCGGGACCACAGATACGCAGTATTTT. The gene calls are TRBV12-3 or TRBV12-4 and TRBJ2-3, with D possibly TRBD2 on 6 matching bases. Trimming pared 6 bases from V and 2 bases from J, leaving 15 bases between. This CDR3 is 15 amino acids long.

This clonotype showed up many times. This chain links TRBV5-5 with TRBJ1-2; 7 bases are a match to TRBD1. Germline lookup yields CDR1 SGHKS and CDR2 YYEKEE (reference sequence). The CDR3 covers 15 residues. The V gene end was trimmed by 0 bases and the J gene end by 4 bases; junction bases not matched to a gene: 6. The CDR3 sequence: CASSLGTGVSYGYTF. For the CDR3, the DNA is TGTGCCAGCAGCTTGGGTACAGGGGTGAGCTATGGCTACACCTTC.

This clonotype was detected many times. V is TRBV6-1 and J is TRBJ2-5; 7 nucleotides line up with TRBD2. Trimming took 1 base from V and 5 from J; bases not matched to a gene: 7. CDR3 size: 15 residues. The germline V gene encodes CDR1 MNHNS and CDR2 SASEGT. CDR3 protein: CASSEGGAGVETQYF. CDR3 DNA sequence: TGTGCCAGCAGTGAAGGAGGTGCGGGGGTCGAGACCCAGTACTTC.

This clonotype has at least ten counts. The chain combines TRBV20-1 with TRBJ2-1; the match to TRBD2 covers 16 bases. The trim removed 6 bases at V and 9 bases at J, leaving 8 bases unmatched. This CDR3 has 15 amino acids. Germline CDR1 DFQATT, CDR2 SNEGSKA (reference sequence). The CDR3 sequence is CSAAGLAGGPGEQFF. The CDR3 nucleotides are TGCAGTGCAGCGGGACTAGCGGGAGGGCCTGGTGAGCAGTTCTTC.

This clonotype turned up a few times. V gene TRBV20-1 combines with J gene TRBJ2-1, with D possibly being TRBD1 or TRBD2 (5 bases each). Germline CDR1 DFQATT, CDR2 SNEGSKA (reference sequence). V was pared by 2 bases and J by 8 bases, with 19 bases between. The CDR3 spans 15 residues. CDR3 bases: TGCAGTGCTAGACTTAGCGCGGTATCGGGGCATGAGCAGTTCTTC. Its translation: CSARLSAVSGHEQFF.